Following are 7 T cell receptor beta chains from one sample sequenced in a study of blood T cell repertoires in COVID-19. The table came from immunoSEQ multiplex PCR; TCRdb's copy has only in-frame clones and leaves some out. The data hold 150,000 to 200,000 clones, with roughly 85% observed a single time. Sequences were obtained from peripheral blood. The receptor source for this set is a human donor in a cohort sampled during active COVID-19.

A note on this clone: At one end the junction does not follow the germline gene, possibly because of a read error. The rearrangement links TRBV6-5 to TRBJ2-1, with 11 bases aligning to TRBD2. The CDR3 runs 15 residues. The germline V gene has CDR1 MNHEY and CDR2 SVGAGI. The CDR3: CASSFGTSGYNEQLF. CDR3 in DNA: TGTGCCAGCAGTTTTGGGACTAGCGGCTACAATGAGCAGCTCTTC.

This clone has just one count. V is TRBV4-2 and J is TRBJ1-3; the D gene is possibly TRBD1 (5 bases). Germline-derived CDR1 and CDR2 are LGHNA and YNFKEQ. Trimming took 0 bases from V and 2 from J, leaving 8 bases between them. This CDR3 region has 15 residues. CDR3 in DNA: TGTGCCAGCAGCCAAGATCGGACAACTGGAAACACCATATATTTT. Translated: CASSQDRTTGNTIYF.

The chain employs TRBV6-5 and TRBJ2-7; TRBD1 matches at 10 bases. This CDR3 has 14 amino acids. Germline V CDR1 and CDR2: MNHEY, SVGAGI. With 5 bases clipped from V and 5 bases from J, the junction kept 6 bases outside the gene matches. Written as DNA, the CDR3 is TGTGCCAGCAGTAAGGGACAGGGGTCCCACGAGCAGTACTTC. Its translation is CASSKGQGSHEQYF.

The rearrangement uses TRBV3-1 (or the pseudogene TRBV3-2) and TRBJ2-6, with a possible D match to TRBD2 (6 bases). The CDR3 runs to 15 residues. Germline V lookup: CDR1 LGHDT, CDR2 YNNKEL (reference sequence). Trimming took off 4 bases at V and 2 bases at J, with 9 bases between the two ends. The CDR3 loop reads CASSPRRAGANVLTF. DNA for the CDR3: TGTGCCAGCAGCCCCCGGAGGGCTGGGGCCAACGTCCTGACTTTC.

This chain connects TRBV18 to TRBJ1-5; D remains ambiguous. This CDR3 comprises 12 residues. Trimming removed 3 bases from V and 4 bases from J, with 4 bases in between. The germline gives CDR1 KGHSH, CDR2 LQKENI. CDR3 sequence: CASSPENQPQHF. Written as DNA, the CDR3 is TGTGCCAGCTCACCCGAGAATCAGCCCCAGCATTTT. The full variable domain, in which reference TRBV18 and TRBJ1-5 provide the parts outside the CDR3, is NAGVMQNPRHLVRRRGQEARLRCSPMKGHSHVYWYRQLPEEGLKFMVYLQKENIIDESGMPKERFSAEFPKEGPSILRIQQVVRGDSAAYFCASSPENQPQHFGDGTRLSIL.

The J gene is TRBJ1-5, the V gene TRBV28, with 9 bases lining up with TRBD1. The CDR3 runs to 13 residues. Germline lookup yields CDR1 MDHEN and CDR2 SYDVKM. V was clipped by 7 bases and J by 7 bases; unmatched bases: 5. The DNA of the CDR3 is TGTGCCAGCATCACAGGGGGCAGGCAGCCCCAGCATTTT. This translates into CASITGGRQPQHF. Full variable domain (missing parts from reference TRBV28 and TRBJ1-5): DVKVTQSSRYLVKRTGEKVFLECVQDMDHENMFWYRQDPGLGLRLIYFSYDVKMKEKGDIPEGYSVSREKKERFSLILESASTNQTSMYLCASITGGRQPQHFGDGTRLSIL.

The gene calls are TRBV29-1 and TRBJ1-1, with D possibly matching TRBD1 (6 bases). Germline V gives CDR1 SQVTM, CDR2 ANQGSEA. The V gene lost 4 bases and the J gene lost 1 base, with 19 bases spanning the gap. The CDR3 contains 16 residues. In DNA, the CDR3 is TGCAGCGTTGGGGAAATTAACAGGGTCCCGAACACTGAAGCTTTCTTT. Protein: CSVGEINRVPNTEAFF.